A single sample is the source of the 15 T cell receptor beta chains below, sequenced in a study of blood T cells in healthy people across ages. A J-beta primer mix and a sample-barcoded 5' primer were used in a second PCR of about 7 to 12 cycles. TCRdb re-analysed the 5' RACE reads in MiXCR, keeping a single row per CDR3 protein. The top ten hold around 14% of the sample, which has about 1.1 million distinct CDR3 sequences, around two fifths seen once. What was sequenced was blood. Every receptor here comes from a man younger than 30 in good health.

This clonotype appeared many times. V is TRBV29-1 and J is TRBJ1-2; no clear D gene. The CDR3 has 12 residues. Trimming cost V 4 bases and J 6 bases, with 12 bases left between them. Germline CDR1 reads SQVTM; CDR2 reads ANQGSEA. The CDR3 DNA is TGCAGCGTTGCATCTAGGGAGAATGGCTACACCTTC. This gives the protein CSVASRENGYTF.

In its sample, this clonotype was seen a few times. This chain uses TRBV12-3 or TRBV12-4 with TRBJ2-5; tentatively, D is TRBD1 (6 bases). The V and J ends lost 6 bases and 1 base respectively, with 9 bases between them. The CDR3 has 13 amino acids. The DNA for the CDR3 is TGTGCCAGCAGGAGACAGGCCCAAGAGACCCAGTACTTC. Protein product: CASRRQAQETQYF.

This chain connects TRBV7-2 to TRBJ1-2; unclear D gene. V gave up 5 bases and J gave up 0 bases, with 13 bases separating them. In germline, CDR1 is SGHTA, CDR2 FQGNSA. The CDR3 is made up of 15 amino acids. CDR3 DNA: TGTACCAGCAGCCGGGAGGGTATCGCTAACTATGGCTACACCTTC. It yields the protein CTSSREGIANYGYTF.

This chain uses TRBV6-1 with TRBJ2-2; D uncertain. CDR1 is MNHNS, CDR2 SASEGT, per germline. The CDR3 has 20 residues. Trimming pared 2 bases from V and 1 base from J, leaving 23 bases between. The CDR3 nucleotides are TGTGCCAGCAGTGAACATTTTTGGGTTCAAGGGAACAGGAACACCGGGGAGCTGTTTTTT. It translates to CASSEHFWVQGNRNTGELFF.

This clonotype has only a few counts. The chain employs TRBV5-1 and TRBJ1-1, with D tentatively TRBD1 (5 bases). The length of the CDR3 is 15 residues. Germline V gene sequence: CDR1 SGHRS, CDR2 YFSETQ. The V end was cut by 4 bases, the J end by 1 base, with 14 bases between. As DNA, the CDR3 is TGCGCCAGCAGCGTGGACCCCCAGGGGAACACTGAAGCTTTCTTT. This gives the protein CASSVDPQGNTEAFF.

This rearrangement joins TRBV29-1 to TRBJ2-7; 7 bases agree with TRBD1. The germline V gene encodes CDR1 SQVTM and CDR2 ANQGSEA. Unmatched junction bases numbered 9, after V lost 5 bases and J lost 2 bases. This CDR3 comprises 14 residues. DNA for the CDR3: TGCAGCGTTCGTTTCGGGACAGCTCCCTACGAGCAGTACTTC. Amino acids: CSVRFGTAPYEQYF.

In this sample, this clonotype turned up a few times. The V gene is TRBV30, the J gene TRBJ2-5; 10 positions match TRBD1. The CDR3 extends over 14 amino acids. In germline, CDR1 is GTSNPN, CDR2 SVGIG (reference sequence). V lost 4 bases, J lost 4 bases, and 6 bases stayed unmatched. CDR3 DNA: TGTGCCTGGACTCGGGACAGGGGTTTAGAGACCCAGTACTTC. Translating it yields CAWTRDRGLETQYF.

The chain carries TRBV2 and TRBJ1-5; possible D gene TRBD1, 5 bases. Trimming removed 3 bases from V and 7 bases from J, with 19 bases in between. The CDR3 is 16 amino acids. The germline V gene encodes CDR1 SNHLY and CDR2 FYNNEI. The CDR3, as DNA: TGTGCCAGCAGTGAGGGGGATCTTAATAAATACCAGCCCCAGCATTTT. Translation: CASSEGDLNKYQPQHF. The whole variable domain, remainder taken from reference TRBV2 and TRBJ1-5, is EPEVTQTPSHQVTQMGQEVILRCVPISNHLYFYWYRQILGQKVEFLVSFYNNEISEKSEIFDDQFSVERPDGSNFTLKIRSTKLEDSAMYFCASSEGDLNKYQPQHFGDGTRLSIL.

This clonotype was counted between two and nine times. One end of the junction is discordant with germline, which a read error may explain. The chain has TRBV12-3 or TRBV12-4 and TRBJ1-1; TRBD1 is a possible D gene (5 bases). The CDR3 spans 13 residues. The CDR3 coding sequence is TGTGCCACCAGTCCCACAGGGAACACTGAAGCTTTCTTT. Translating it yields CATSPTGNTEAFF.

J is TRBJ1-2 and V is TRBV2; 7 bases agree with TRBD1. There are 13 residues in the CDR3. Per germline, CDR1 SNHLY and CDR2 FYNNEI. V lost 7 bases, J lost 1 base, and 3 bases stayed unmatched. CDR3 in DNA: TGTGCCAGCAAGGGGACAGTTAACTATGGCTACACCTTC. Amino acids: CASKGTVNYGYTF.

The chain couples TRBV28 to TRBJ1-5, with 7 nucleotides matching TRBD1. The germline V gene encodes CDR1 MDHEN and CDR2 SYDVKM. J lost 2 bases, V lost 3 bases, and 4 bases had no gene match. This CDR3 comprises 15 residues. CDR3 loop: CASSFNRGRNQPQHF. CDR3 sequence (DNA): TGTGCCAGCAGTTTCAACAGGGGACGCAATCAGCCCCAGCATTTT.

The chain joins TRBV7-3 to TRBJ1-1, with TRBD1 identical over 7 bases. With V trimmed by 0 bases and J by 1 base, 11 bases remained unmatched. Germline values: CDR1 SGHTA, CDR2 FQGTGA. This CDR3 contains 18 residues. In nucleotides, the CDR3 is TGTGCCAGCAGCTTAACGGCCAGGGGGGGGCTCCGGAACACTGAAGCTTTCTTT. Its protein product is CASSLTARGGLRNTEAFF.

CDR3 DNA: TGCGCCAGCAGCTCGGACAGGGGGACATGGAATGAGCAGTACTTC. Amino acid sequence: CASSSDRGTWNEQYF. The chain carries TRBV5-1 and TRBJ2-7, with TRBD1 identical over 10 bases. V shed 3 bases and J 7 bases; nucleotides not matched to a gene: 10. The CDR3 runs 15 residues. Germline V lookup: CDR1 SGHRS, CDR2 YFSETQ.

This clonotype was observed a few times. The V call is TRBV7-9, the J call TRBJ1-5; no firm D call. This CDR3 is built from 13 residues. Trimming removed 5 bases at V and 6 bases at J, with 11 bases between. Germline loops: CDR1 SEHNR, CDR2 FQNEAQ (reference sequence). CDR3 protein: CASSVGVLQPQHF. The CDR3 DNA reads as TGTGCCAGCAGCGTCGGGGTACTTCAGCCCCAGCATTTT.

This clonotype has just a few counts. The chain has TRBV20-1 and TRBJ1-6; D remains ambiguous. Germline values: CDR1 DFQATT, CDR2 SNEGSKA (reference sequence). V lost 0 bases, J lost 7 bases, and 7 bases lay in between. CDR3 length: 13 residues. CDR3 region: CSARDFTNSPLHF. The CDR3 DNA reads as TGCAGTGCTAGAGATTTTACAAATTCACCCCTCCACTTT.